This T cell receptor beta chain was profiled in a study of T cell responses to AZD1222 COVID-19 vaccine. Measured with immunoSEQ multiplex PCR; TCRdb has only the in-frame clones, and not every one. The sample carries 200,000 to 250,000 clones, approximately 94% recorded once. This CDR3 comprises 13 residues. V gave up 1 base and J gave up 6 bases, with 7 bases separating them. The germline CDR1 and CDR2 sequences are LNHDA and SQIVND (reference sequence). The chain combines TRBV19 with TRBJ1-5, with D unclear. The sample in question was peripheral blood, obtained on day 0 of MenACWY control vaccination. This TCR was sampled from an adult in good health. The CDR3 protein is CASSIVSRQPQHF. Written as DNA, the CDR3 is TGTGCCAGTAGTATAGTGAGTCGTCAGCCCCAGCATTTT.